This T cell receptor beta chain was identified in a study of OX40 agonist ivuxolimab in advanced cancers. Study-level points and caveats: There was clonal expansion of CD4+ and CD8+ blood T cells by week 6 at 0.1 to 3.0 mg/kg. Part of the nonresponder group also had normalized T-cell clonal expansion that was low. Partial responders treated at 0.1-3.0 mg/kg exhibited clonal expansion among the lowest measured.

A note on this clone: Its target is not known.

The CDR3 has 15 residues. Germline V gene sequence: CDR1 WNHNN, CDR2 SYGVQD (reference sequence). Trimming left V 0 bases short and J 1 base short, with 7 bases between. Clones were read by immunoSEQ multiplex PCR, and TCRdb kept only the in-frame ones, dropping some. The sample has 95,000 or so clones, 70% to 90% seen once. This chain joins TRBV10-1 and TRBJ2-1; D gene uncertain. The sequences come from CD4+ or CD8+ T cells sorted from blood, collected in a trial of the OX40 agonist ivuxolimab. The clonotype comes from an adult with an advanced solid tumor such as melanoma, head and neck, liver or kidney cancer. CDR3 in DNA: TGCGCCAGCAGTGAGTCAGGGTGTTCCTACAATGAGCAGTTCTTC. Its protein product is CASSESGCSYNEQFF.